This T cell receptor (beta chain) was recovered during a study of blood T cell repertoires in COVID-19. Study information: Whether acute or convalescent, the COVID-19 samples came from the United States, Italy and Spain.

Method: immunoSEQ multiplex PCR; TCRdb's copy keeps in-frame clones and lacks some. The sample has 280,000 or so clones, over 75% seen once. Germline assignment: CDR1 MRHNA and CDR2 SNTAGT. V gave up 6 bases and J gave up 4 bases; unmatched junction bases: 6. This CDR3 spans 16 amino acids. This sequence was found in a human donor in a cohort sampled during active COVID-19. The sample taken for sequencing was peripheral blood. The chain is built from TRBV6-4 and TRBJ2-2; 12 bases align to TRBD2. The DNA of the CDR3 is TGTGCCAGCAGCCGGACTAGCGGGAAGGTCACCGGGGAGCTGTTTTTT. Translation gives CASSRTSGKVTGELFF.